Here is one T cell receptor beta chain with its context. This CDR3 is 14 amino acids long. Trimming left V 4 bases short and J 8 bases short, with 15 bases between. Germline values: CDR1 LGHNA, CDR2 YSLEER. This sample was taken from a study of blood T cell repertoires in COVID-19. Study overall: The United States, Italy and Spain provided the acute and convalescent COVID-19 samples. PBMCs, B-cell-depleted T cells, or T cells were the source of the cDNA or gDNA that made up the material.

Using immunoSEQ multiplex PCR, the repertoire was profiled, and TCRdb retains in-frame clones only, with some absent. The sample includes 140,000 to 150,000 clones, 80% seen only once; the top ten take approximately 3.4%. This chain connects TRBV4-3 to TRBJ2-1, with D possibly being TRBD2 (5 bases). Sequencing used peripheral blood. The sequence derives from a man aged 70-80 years who had recovered from COVID-19. CDR3 in DNA: TGCGCCAGCAGCCGAGCCGTTAGCGATTATGAGCAGTTCTTC. It specifies CASSRAVSDYEQFF.